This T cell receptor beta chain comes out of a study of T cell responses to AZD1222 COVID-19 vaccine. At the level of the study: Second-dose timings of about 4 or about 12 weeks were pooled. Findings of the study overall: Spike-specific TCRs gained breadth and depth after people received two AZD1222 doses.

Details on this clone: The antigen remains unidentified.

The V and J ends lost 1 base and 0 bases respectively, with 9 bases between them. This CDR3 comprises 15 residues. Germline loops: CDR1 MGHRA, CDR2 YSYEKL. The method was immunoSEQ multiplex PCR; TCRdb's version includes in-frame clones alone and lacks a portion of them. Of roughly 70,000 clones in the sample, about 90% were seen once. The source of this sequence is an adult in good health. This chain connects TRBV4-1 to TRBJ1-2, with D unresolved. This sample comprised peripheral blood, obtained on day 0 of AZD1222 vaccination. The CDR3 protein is CASSQAGLANYGYTF. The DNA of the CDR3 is TGCGCCAGCAGCCAAGCCGGGCTAGCTAACTATGGCTACACCTTC.